These T cell receptor beta chains were read from a single sample in a study of blood T cells in healthy people across ages. A single record per CDR3 protein comes from TCRdb applying MiXCR to the 5' RACE reads. This sample has about 1 million distinct CDR3 sequences, with 45% found just once. The sequenced material came from blood. Every receptor here comes from a woman in her fifties or sixties in good health. Both conserved end residues are part of each CDR3. A D gene is named only where the DNA matches it firmly. Only some rows state a clone size, as once, few, many or a class for expanded clones.

d_gene: .; j_gene: TRBJ2-5; v_gene: TRBV10-3; abundance: .; CDR3nt: TGTGCCATCAGGGACATTTACCAAGGGACCCAGTACTTC; CDR3aa: CAIRDIYQGTQYF
d_gene: .; j_gene: TRBJ2-4; v_gene: TRBV20-1; abundance: .; CDR3nt: TGCAGTGCTGCCGAGGTGGGAAAAAACATTCAGTACTTC; CDR3aa: CSAAEVGKNIQYF
d_gene: .; j_gene: TRBJ1-2; v_gene: TRBV3-1; abundance: few; CDR3nt: TGTGCCAGCAGCCAAGTGGACTATGGCTACACCTTC; CDR3aa: CASSQVDYGYTF
d_gene: .; j_gene: TRBJ1-2; v_gene: TRBV2; abundance: .; CDR3nt: TGTGCCAGCAGTGAAGGCTCAGCCCTTCGCGGTGGCTACACCTTC; CDR3aa: CASSEGSALRGGYTF
d_gene: .; j_gene: TRBJ2-1; v_gene: TRBV15; abundance: .; CDR3nt: TGTGCCACCAGCAGAGCCGCCTCCGGTGAGCAGTTCTTC; CDR3aa: CATSRAASGEQFF
d_gene: TRBD2; j_gene: TRBJ2-3; v_gene: TRBV3-1; abundance: .; CDR3nt: TGTGCCAGCAGCCAAAACCTCCCGCGGCTAGCGGCTAGCACAGATACGCAGTATTTT; CDR3aa: CASSQNLPRLAASTDTQYF
d_gene: TRBD2; j_gene: TRBJ2-7; v_gene: TRBV11-2; abundance: .; CDR3nt: TGTGCCAGCAGCTTAGATCCTAGCGGGATTGTAAACGAGCAGTACTTC; CDR3aa: CASSLDPSGIVNEQYF
d_gene: TRBD2; j_gene: TRBJ2-1; v_gene: TRBV20-1; abundance: once; CDR3nt: TGCAGTGCTAGAGCAGCGGGAGGTAATGAGCAGTTCTTC; CDR3aa: CSARAAGGNEQFF
d_gene: TRBD2; j_gene: TRBJ2-7; v_gene: TRBV6-2/TRBV6-3; abundance: once; CDR3nt: TGTGCCAGCAGTTTCTGGAGTGGCGGGGGATACTACGAGCAGTACTTC; CDR3aa: CASSFWSGGGYYEQYF
d_gene: .; j_gene: TRBJ1-2; v_gene: TRBV20-1; abundance: few; CDR3nt: TGCAGTGCGCGGCGGACACGGAACAACTATGGCTACACCTTC; CDR3aa: CSARRTRNNYGYTF
d_gene: TRBD1; j_gene: TRBJ2-7; v_gene: TRBV15; abundance: few; CDR3nt: TGTGCCACCAGCGGACGGGACAGGAGCTCCTACGAGCAGTACTTC; CDR3aa: CATSGRDRSSYEQYF
d_gene: .; j_gene: TRBJ2-7; v_gene: TRBV10-3; abundance: .; CDR3nt: TGTGCCATCGGTGAAGCCTCCATACCCTCCTACGAGCAGTACTTC; CDR3aa: CAIGEASIPSYEQYF
d_gene: .; j_gene: TRBJ2-2; v_gene: TRBV3-1; abundance: once; CDR3nt: TGTGCCAGCAGCCAACGAAGAGCACCCGGGGAGCTGTTTTTT; CDR3aa: CASSQRRAPGELFF
d_gene: TRBD1; j_gene: TRBJ1-4; v_gene: TRBV6-5; abundance: .; CDR3nt: TGTGCCAGCAGTTACCGCCTGGGACAGGGGGCGTGGAAACTGTTTTTT; CDR3aa: CASSYRLGQGAWKLFF
d_gene: TRBD1; j_gene: TRBJ2-3; v_gene: TRBV7-9; abundance: once; CDR3nt: TGTGCCAGCAGCTTCGGACAGGGGTTCCCCGATACGCAGTATTTT; CDR3aa: CASSFGQGFPDTQYF
d_gene: TRBD2; j_gene: TRBJ2-5; v_gene: TRBV9; abundance: few; CDR3nt: TGTGCCAGCAGCCCAAACGCCGGGACTAGCTTCGAGACCCAGTACTTC; CDR3aa: CASSPNAGTSFETQYF
d_gene: TRBD2; j_gene: TRBJ2-5; v_gene: TRBV6-1; abundance: .; CDR3nt: TGTGCCAGCAGCCGGGGGGCTAGCGGGAGGTGGGGAGAGACCCAGTACTTC; CDR3aa: CASSRGASGRWGETQYF
d_gene: .; j_gene: TRBJ2-7; v_gene: TRBV29-1; abundance: few; CDR3nt: TGCAGCGTTATGTGGACAGCTTACGAGCAGTACTTC; CDR3aa: CSVMWTAYEQYF
d_gene: .; j_gene: TRBJ1-1; v_gene: TRBV29-1; abundance: few; CDR3nt: TGCAGCGCCTTATCCGGACGCCAGGAAGCTTTCTTT; CDR3aa: CSALSGRQEAFF
d_gene: TRBD1; j_gene: TRBJ2-5; v_gene: TRBV25-1; abundance: .; CDR3nt: TGTGCCAGCAGTACCGGGACAGGGACGGAGACCCAGTACTTC; CDR3aa: CASSTGTGTETQYF
d_gene: .; j_gene: TRBJ1-2; v_gene: TRBV12-3/TRBV12-4; abundance: few; CDR3nt: TGTGCCAGCAGCCGAGGCGGAACCTATGGCTACACCTTC; CDR3aa: CASSRGGTYGYTF
d_gene: .; j_gene: TRBJ2-5; v_gene: TRBV2; abundance: few; CDR3nt: TGTGCCAGCAGGCTAACGGAGACCCAGTACTTC; CDR3aa: CASRLTETQYF
d_gene: .; j_gene: TRBJ1-2; v_gene: TRBV15; abundance: .; CDR3nt: TGTGCCACCAGCAGAGATGAGGGATCCCTCCCGGGCTCTGGCTACACCTTC; CDR3aa: CATSRDEGSLPGSGYTF
d_gene: .; j_gene: TRBJ1-1; v_gene: TRBV25-1; abundance: .; CDR3nt: TGTGCCAGCAGTGAATTAGGACACTTGAACACTGAAGCTTTCTTT; CDR3aa: CASSELGHLNTEAFF
d_gene: TRBD1; j_gene: TRBJ2-7; v_gene: TRBV28; abundance: .; CDR3nt: TGTGCCAGCAGACCTCCGCAGGGACAGGGCGGGTACGAGCAGTACTTC; CDR3aa: CASRPPQGQGGYEQYF
d_gene: .; j_gene: TRBJ2-1; v_gene: TRBV2; abundance: .; CDR3nt: TGTGCCAGCAGTAGACAGGTCCACAATGAGCAGTTCTTC; CDR3aa: CASSRQVHNEQFF
d_gene: TRBD1; j_gene: TRBJ1-1; v_gene: TRBV12-3/TRBV12-4; abundance: .; CDR3nt: TGTGCCAGCAGTTTAAAAGGGGGCGACACTGAAGCTTTCTTT; CDR3aa: CASSLKGGDTEAFF
d_gene: .; j_gene: TRBJ2-5; v_gene: TRBV24-1; abundance: .; CDR3nt: TGTGCCACCAGTGACCCTACTAGCACAATGAAAGAGACCCAGTACTTC; CDR3aa: CATSDPTSTMKETQYF
d_gene: .; j_gene: TRBJ2-7; v_gene: TRBV18; abundance: .; CDR3nt: TGTGCCAGCTCACCTGGGGCGGGCGGCTCCTACGAGCAGTACTTC; CDR3aa: CASSPGAGGSYEQYF
d_gene: TRBD2; j_gene: TRBJ2-1; v_gene: TRBV7-3; abundance: once; CDR3nt: TGTGCCAGCAGCTTATTCTCGGGACTAGCTGCGAACAATGAGCAGTTCTTC; CDR3aa: CASSLFSGLAANNEQFF
d_gene: .; j_gene: TRBJ2-1; v_gene: TRBV7-9; abundance: few; CDR3nt: TGTGCCAGCACCCACCCATTGGACGGCAGTGAGCAGTTCTTC; CDR3aa: CASTHPLDGSEQFF
d_gene: TRBD1; j_gene: TRBJ1-2; v_gene: TRBV5-1; abundance: .; CDR3nt: TGCGCCAGCAGCGTTGACAGGGTCGATGGCTACACCTTC; CDR3aa: CASSVDRVDGYTF
d_gene: TRBD2; j_gene: TRBJ2-7; v_gene: TRBV7-2; abundance: .; CDR3nt: TGTGCCAGCAGCGCCAGACTAGCGGGACCATACGAGCAGTACTTC; CDR3aa: CASSARLAGPYEQYF
d_gene: TRBD2; j_gene: TRBJ2-7; v_gene: TRBV2; abundance: .; CDR3nt: TGTGCCAGCACCAATCCTAAAGACGGGTGGACAGGGTCCGCTAGCGGGAGGGCCTACGAGCAGTACTTC; CDR3aa: CASTNPKDGWTGSASGRAYEQYF
d_gene: .; j_gene: TRBJ2-1; v_gene: TRBV6-1; abundance: .; CDR3nt: TGTGCCAGCAGTGACAGAGGGTTCGGGTACAATGAGCAGTTCTTC; CDR3aa: CASSDRGFGYNEQFF
d_gene: .; j_gene: TRBJ2-3; v_gene: TRBV7-2; abundance: few; CDR3nt: TGTGCCAGCAGCTTACTCGACTGGGCAGATACGCAGTATTTT; CDR3aa: CASSLLDWADTQYF
d_gene: TRBD2; j_gene: TRBJ2-7; v_gene: TRBV12-3/TRBV12-4; abundance: .; CDR3nt: TGTGCCAGCAGTTTAAGTCCGGTGGGGACTAGCGGGAGAAATGAGCAGTACTTC; CDR3aa: CASSLSPVGTSGRNEQYF
d_gene: .; j_gene: TRBJ2-7; v_gene: TRBV15; abundance: .; CDR3nt: TGTGCCACCAGGGGCCTCGCAGCGTACGAGCAGTACTTC; CDR3aa: CATRGLAAYEQYF
d_gene: TRBD2; j_gene: TRBJ2-7; v_gene: TRBV29-1; abundance: many; CDR3nt: TGCAGCGTGAATGGTGGACGGGTCGGGACTACCCCTGGCGAGCAGTACTTC; CDR3aa: CSVNGGRVGTTPGEQYF
d_gene: .; j_gene: TRBJ1-2; v_gene: TRBV16; abundance: .; CDR3nt: TGTGCCAGCAGCCAATCAAAGGGTTCACTCACCTTC; CDR3aa: CASSQSKGSLTF
d_gene: TRBD1; j_gene: TRBJ2-1; v_gene: TRBV11-2; abundance: .; CDR3nt: TGTGCCAGCAGCTTAGGAATGGGACAGGGCGATGAGCAGTTCTTC; CDR3aa: CASSLGMGQGDEQFF
d_gene: .; j_gene: TRBJ2-2; v_gene: TRBV6-1; abundance: .; CDR3nt: TGTGCCAGCAGTCGCAGGGCAGGGATCATGTCTAACACCGGGGAGCTGTTTTTT; CDR3aa: CASSRRAGIMSNTGELFF
d_gene: .; j_gene: TRBJ2-1; v_gene: TRBV10-3; abundance: few; CDR3nt: TGTGCCATCAGTCGGGACACCTCGAATGAGCAGTTCTTC; CDR3aa: CAISRDTSNEQFF
d_gene: TRBD2; j_gene: TRBJ2-3; v_gene: TRBV3-1; abundance: few; CDR3nt: TGTGCCAGCAGCCAAGTCCGACTAGCGGATACGCAGTATTTT; CDR3aa: CASSQVRLADTQYF
d_gene: .; j_gene: TRBJ1-2; v_gene: TRBV28; abundance: .; CDR3nt: TGTGCCAGCAGTTTATTAAGGGCTAGCTACACCTTC; CDR3aa: CASSLLRASYTF
d_gene: .; j_gene: TRBJ2-3; v_gene: TRBV6-5; abundance: .; CDR3nt: TGTGCCAACAGTTACCAGTCAGGCACAGATACGCAGTATTTT; CDR3aa: CANSYQSGTDTQYF
d_gene: .; j_gene: TRBJ1-5; v_gene: TRBV29-1; abundance: .; CDR3nt: TGCAGCGGAACATTGGGACATGATCAGCCCCAGCATTTT; CDR3aa: CSGTLGHDQPQHF
d_gene: .; j_gene: TRBJ2-2; v_gene: TRBV12-3/TRBV12-4; abundance: many; CDR3nt: TGTGCCAGCAGTTTATCGGGGGAGCTGTTTTTT; CDR3aa: CASSLSGELFF
d_gene: .; j_gene: TRBJ2-7; v_gene: TRBV21-1; abundance: few; CDR3nt: TGTGCCAGCAGCAAAAGGAACTTCTCCTACGAGCAGTACTTC; CDR3aa: CASSKRNFSYEQYF
d_gene: TRBD1; j_gene: TRBJ1-4; v_gene: TRBV20-1; abundance: .; CDR3nt: TGCAGTGCTCCCGGGACAGGAGCCGAAAAACTGTTTTTT; CDR3aa: CSAPGTGAEKLFF
d_gene: .; j_gene: TRBJ1-1; v_gene: TRBV14; abundance: .; CDR3nt: TGTGCCAGCAGCCAACCGGGAGAGAACACTGAAGCTTTCTTT; CDR3aa: CASSQPGENTEAFF
d_gene: .; j_gene: TRBJ2-7; v_gene: TRBV29-1; abundance: few; CDR3nt: TGCAGCGTTGACCCTGGCTACGAGCAGTACTTC; CDR3aa: CSVDPGYEQYF
d_gene: .; j_gene: TRBJ2-7; v_gene: TRBV9; abundance: few; CDR3nt: TGTGCCAGCAGCCTGGGGGGAGAGAGGACCTACGAGCAGTACTTC; CDR3aa: CASSLGGERTYEQYF